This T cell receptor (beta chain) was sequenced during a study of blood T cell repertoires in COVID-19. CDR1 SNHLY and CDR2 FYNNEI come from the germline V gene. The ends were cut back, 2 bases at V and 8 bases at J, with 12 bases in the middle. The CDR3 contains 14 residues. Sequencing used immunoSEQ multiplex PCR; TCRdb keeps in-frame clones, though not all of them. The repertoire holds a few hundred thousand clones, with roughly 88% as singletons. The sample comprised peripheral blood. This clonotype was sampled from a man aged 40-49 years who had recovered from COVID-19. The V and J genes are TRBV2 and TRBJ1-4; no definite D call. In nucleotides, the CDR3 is TGTGCCAGCAGTGAAACCACGGTGGAGGAAAAACTGTTTTTT. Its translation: CASSETTVEEKLFF.